This is a list of T cell receptor beta chains from one sample in a study of blood T cell repertoires in COVID-19. Some clones are missing from TCRdb's copy, which holds only in-frame ones; the method was immunoSEQ multiplex PCR. The sample includes 300,000 to 400,000 clones, roughly 90% seen only once; the top ten take 1%. Sequences were obtained from PBMCs or T cells enriched from blood (not recorded which). The receptor source for this set is a woman in her 30s who had recovered from COVID-19. Each CDR3 is given with its conserved first and last residue. Fields, in order: J gene, V gene, D gene, CDR3 length, clone size, CDR3 protein, CDR3 DNA. The D gene is left open where the match is weak. Size tells how often a clone was seen (once, few, many) or the class of an expanded clone, and some rows leave it out.

J: TRBJ2-1; V: TRBV3-1/TRBV3-2; D: NA; length: 16; size: NA; CDR3: CASSLSTRGRYNEQFF; DNA: TGTGCCAGCAGCCTCAGTACCAGGGGTAGGTACAATGAGCAGTTCTTC
J: TRBJ2-5; V: TRBV11-3; D: NA; length: 18; size: NA; CDR3: CASSLGFGGLVDQETQYF; DNA: TGTGCCAGCAGCTTAGGATTCGGCGGCCTGGTCGACCAAGAGACCCAGTACTTC
J: TRBJ1-4; V: TRBV28; D: NA; length: 16; size: NA; CDR3: CASSRMGAGGGEKLFF; DNA: TGTGCCAGCAGCCGAATGGGGGCGGGGGGCGGTGAAAAACTGTTTTTT
J: TRBJ2-3; V: TRBV19; D: NA; length: 14; size: NA; CDR3: CASSSQGYTDTQYF; DNA: TGTGCCAGTAGTTCGCAGGGGTACACAGATACGCAGTATTTT
J: TRBJ1-4; V: TRBV2; D: NA; length: 13; size: NA; CDR3: CASSGPRSEKLFF; DNA: TGTGCCAGCAGTGGGCCAAGGAGTGAAAAACTGTTTTTT
J: TRBJ1-6; V: TRBV3-1/TRBV3-2; D: NA; length: 14; size: NA; CDR3: CASSQAAGRSPLHF; DNA: TGTGCCAGCAGCCAAGCGGCAGGGCGCTCACCCCTCCACTTT
J: TRBJ1-1; V: TRBV29-1; D: NA; length: 13; size: NA; CDR3: CSVERVMNTEAFF; DNA: TGCAGCGTTGAGAGGGTGATGAACACTGAAGCTTTCTTT
J: TRBJ1-6; V: TRBV28; D: NA; length: 17; size: NA; CDR3: CASRVGGVRSYNSPLHF; DNA: TGTGCCAGCAGAGTAGGCGGGGTTAGATCCTATAATTCACCCCTCCACTTT
J: TRBJ2-7; V: TRBV27; D: TRBD2; length: 15; size: few; CDR3: CASSLSRSGGYEQYF; DNA: TGTGCCAGCAGTTTATCCCGTAGCGGGGGGTACGAGCAGTACTTC
J: TRBJ1-2; V: TRBV5-8; D: NA; length: 13; size: once; CDR3: CASSPWATYGYTF; DNA: TGTGCCAGCAGCCCTTGGGCCACCTATGGCTACACCTTC
J: TRBJ2-1; V: TRBV7-9; D: NA; length: 15; size: NA; CDR3: CASSLKGGPYNEQFF; DNA: TGTGCCAGCAGCTTAAAAGGGGGACCCTACAATGAGCAGTTCTTC
J: TRBJ2-5; V: TRBV3-1/TRBV3-2; D: NA; length: 13; size: NA; CDR3: CASSRAPQETQYF; DNA: TGTGCCAGCAGCCGGGCCCCCCAGGAGACCCAGTACTTC
J: TRBJ1-5; V: TRBV30; D: NA; length: 12; size: NA; CDR3: CAWSGSNQPQHF; DNA: TGTGCCTGGAGCGGGAGCAATCAGCCCCAGCATTTT
J: TRBJ1-1; V: TRBV14; D: TRBD1; length: 17; size: NA; CDR3: CASSQVGTGGRYTEAFF; DNA: TGTGCCAGCAGCCAAGTCGGGACAGGGGGCAGGTACACTGAAGCTTTCTTT
J: TRBJ1-1; V: TRBV5-1; D: TRBD1; length: 15; size: NA; CDR3: CASRSQTGADTEAFF; DNA: TGCGCCAGCAGATCCCAGACAGGGGCGGACACTGAAGCTTTCTTT
J: TRBJ2-3; V: TRBV7-2; D: TRBD2; length: 19; size: NA; CDR3: CASSQWALAGVTSTDTQYF; DNA: TGTGCCAGCAGTCAATGGGCACTAGCGGGGGTTACTAGCACAGATACGCAGTATTTT
J: TRBJ1-3; V: TRBV30; D: TRBD1; length: 16; size: NA; CDR3: CAWNHGDSPSGNTIYF; DNA: TGTGCCTGGAATCACGGGGACAGCCCTTCTGGAAACACCATATATTTT
J: TRBJ2-3; V: TRBV24-1; D: TRBD1; length: 15; size: once; CDR3: CATSGRDRGTDTQYF; DNA: TGTGCCACCAGTGGCCGGGACAGGGGCACAGATACGCAGTATTTT
J: TRBJ1-1; V: TRBV4-3; D: NA; length: 14; size: NA; CDR3: CASSQLGRGTEAFF; DNA: TGCGCCAGCAGCCAACTGGGCAGGGGTACTGAAGCTTTCTTT
J: TRBJ1-3; V: TRBV19; D: TRBD1; length: 13; size: NA; CDR3: CATGQGSGNTIYF; DNA: TGTGCCACGGGACAGGGCTCTGGAAACACCATATATTTT
J: TRBJ2-1; V: TRBV13; D: TRBD2; length: 16; size: NA; CDR3: CASSSHRPSGDNEQFF; DNA: TGTGCCAGCAGCTCCCATCGTCCTAGCGGGGACAATGAGCAGTTCTTC
J: TRBJ1-4; V: TRBV5-4; D: TRBD1; length: 15; size: NA; CDR3: CASSPGGTGHEKLFF; DNA: TGTGCCAGCAGCCCCGGAGGGACAGGGCATGAAAAACTGTTTTTT
J: TRBJ1-5; V: TRBV3-1/TRBV3-2; D: NA; length: 15; size: NA; CDR3: CASSQDGGSNQPQHF; DNA: TGTGCCAGCAGCCAAGATGGAGGTAGCAATCAGCCCCAGCATTTT
J: TRBJ1-4; V: TRBV2; D: TRBD1; length: 14; size: once; CDR3: CASSPGQTSEKLFF; DNA: TGTGCCAGCAGTCCGGGACAGACGAGTGAAAAACTGTTTTTT
J: TRBJ1-1; V: TRBV5-6; D: TRBD1; length: 14; size: NA; CDR3: CASSFGQGDTEAFF; DNA: TGTGCCAGCAGCTTTGGACAGGGGGACACTGAAGCTTTCTTT
J: TRBJ1-5; V: TRBV3-1/TRBV3-2; D: TRBD1; length: 15; size: once; CDR3: CASSQAGTGYKPQHF; DNA: TGTGCCAGCAGCCAAGCGGGGACAGGTTATAAGCCCCAGCATTTT
J: TRBJ1-2; V: TRBV23-1; D: NA; length: 16; size: NA; CDR3: CASRYRVTQPNYGYTF; DNA: TGCGCCAGCAGATACAGGGTGACTCAACCTAACTATGGCTACACCTTC
J: TRBJ2-5; V: TRBV15; D: TRBD2; length: 14; size: NA; CDR3: CATSRAGGRETQYF; DNA: TGTGCCACCAGCAGAGCGGGGGGTAGAGAGACCCAGTACTTC
J: TRBJ2-1; V: TRBV9; D: TRBD1; length: 18; size: NA; CDR3: CASSQAPLGRGRVDEQFF; DNA: TGTGCCAGCAGCCAGGCCCCCCTTGGCAGGGGGCGCGTCGATGAGCAGTTCTTC
J: TRBJ2-1; V: TRBV13; D: NA; length: 15; size: NA; CDR3: CASSLVQAPYNEQFF; DNA: TGTGCCAGCAGCTTGGTCCAGGCCCCCTACAATGAGCAGTTCTTC
J: TRBJ2-5; V: TRBV27; D: NA; length: 17; size: NA; CDR3: CASSLFGLGGLQETQYF; DNA: TGTGCCAGCAGTTTATTCGGACTAGGGGGACTCCAAGAGACCCAGTACTTC
J: TRBJ1-6; V: TRBV5-6; D: TRBD1; length: 15; size: NA; CDR3: CASSYDRAFNSPLHF; DNA: TGTGCCAGCAGCTATGACAGGGCGTTTAATTCACCCCTCCACTTT
J: TRBJ1-2; V: TRBV5-1; D: NA; length: 14; size: NA; CDR3: CASSTGQNIYGYTF; DNA: TGCGCCAGCAGCACCGGACAGAATATCTATGGCTACACCTTC
J: TRBJ1-3; V: TRBV7-2; D: TRBD1; length: 14; size: once; CDR3: CASSSRGTGNTIYF; DNA: TGTGCCAGCAGCTCCAGGGGGACTGGAAACACCATATATTTT
J: TRBJ2-7; V: TRBV19; D: TRBD1; length: 14; size: NA; CDR3: CASSPRDRGYEQYF; DNA: TGTGCCAGTAGTCCCAGGGACAGGGGCTACGAGCAGTACTTC
J: TRBJ2-5; V: TRBV5-1; D: NA; length: 14; size: NA; CDR3: CASSPGQLQETQYF; DNA: TGCGCCAGCAGCCCAGGACAGCTCCAAGAGACCCAGTACTTC
J: TRBJ2-1; V: TRBV28; D: NA; length: 13; size: NA; CDR3: CASSLYSSGEQFF; DNA: TGTGCCAGCAGTTTATACAGTAGCGGTGAGCAGTTCTTC
J: TRBJ2-7; V: TRBV20-1; D: NA; length: 10; size: NA; CDR3: CSVSSYEQYF; DNA: TGCAGTGTGTCTAGCTACGAGCAGTACTTC
J: TRBJ2-2; V: TRBV3-1/TRBV3-2; D: NA; length: 12; size: NA; CDR3: CASSQVTGELFF; DNA: TGTGCCAGCAGCCAAGTAACCGGGGAGCTGTTTTTT
J: TRBJ2-3; V: TRBV13; D: TRBD2; length: 16; size: NA; CDR3: CASSFSGTSFSDTQYF; DNA: TGTGCCAGCAGCTTCTCCGGGACTAGTTTCTCAGATACGCAGTATTTT
J: TRBJ2-1; V: TRBV9; D: TRBD2; length: 15; size: NA; CDR3: CASSVSSGGANEQFF; DNA: TGTGCCAGCAGCGTTTCTAGCGGGGGGGCAAATGAGCAGTTCTTC
J: TRBJ1-1; V: TRBV6-5; D: NA; length: 12; size: few; CDR3: CASRIQGMGAFF; DNA: TGTGCCAGCAGAATACAGGGTATGGGAGCTTTCTTT
J: TRBJ2-5; V: TRBV9; D: NA; length: 17; size: NA; CDR3: CASSPRSNPGKQETQYF; DNA: TGTGCCAGCAGCCCTAGATCCAACCCCGGAAAACAAGAGACCCAGTACTTC
J: TRBJ2-2; V: TRBV15; D: NA; length: 16; size: NA; CDR3: CATSSPGRGRAGELFF; DNA: TGTGCCACCAGCAGCCCCGGGAGGGGGCGCGCCGGGGAGCTGTTTTTT
J: TRBJ1-1; V: TRBV15; D: NA; length: 14; size: NA; CDR3: CATSRDRHSTEAFF; DNA: TGTGCCACCAGCAGAGATAGACACTCCACTGAAGCTTTCTTT
J: TRBJ1-2; V: TRBV7-9; D: NA; length: 15; size: once; CDR3: CASSLSGRANYGYTF; DNA: TGTGCCAGCAGCTTATCGGGGAGGGCTAACTATGGCTACACCTTC
J: TRBJ1-1; V: TRBV28; D: NA; length: 15; size: NA; CDR3: CASSLVGLMNTEAFF; DNA: TGTGCCAGCAGTTTAGTTGGCCTGATGAACACTGAAGCTTTCTTT
J: TRBJ2-1; V: TRBV4-1; D: TRBD2; length: 16; size: NA; CDR3: CASSPEERGGNNEQFF; DNA: TGCGCCAGCAGCCCTGAGGAGCGGGGGGGCAACAATGAGCAGTTCTTC
J: TRBJ1-2; V: TRBV14; D: NA; length: 16; size: NA; CDR3: CASSRGRQVLNYGYTF; DNA: TGTGCCAGCAGCCGAGGAAGACAGGTCCTTAACTATGGCTACACCTTC
J: TRBJ1-2; V: TRBV6-5; D: NA; length: 14; size: NA; CDR3: CASRPPGGTYGYTF; DNA: TGTGCCAGCAGACCCCCGGGGGGTACCTATGGCTACACCTTC
J: TRBJ2-7; V: TRBV11-2; D: TRBD2; length: 14; size: few; CDR3: CASSLGGGTYEQYF; DNA: TGTGCCAGCAGCTTAGGCGGGGGTACTTACGAGCAGTACTTC
J: TRBJ1-6; V: TRBV9; D: NA; length: 14; size: NA; CDR3: CASSVEQVNSPLHF; DNA: TGTGCCAGCAGCGTAGAACAGGTCAATTCACCCCTCCACTTT
J: TRBJ1-1; V: TRBV15; D: NA; length: 14; size: NA; CDR3: CATSRGREVTEAFF; DNA: TGTGCCACCAGCAGAGGCAGGGAGGTCACTGAAGCTTTCTTT